This TCR beta chain was recovered during a study of shared clonotypes between healthy human individuals. Study background: A couple of women and a few men aged 18 to 49 made up the donors.

The data were produced by immunoSEQ multiplex PCR, yet TCRdb's version contains in-frame clones alone and is incomplete. The sample carries 600,000 to 750,000 clones, 90% recorded once. CCR7-negative CD45RA+ TemRA cells were pooled with CD45RO+ cells for CD8 memory. Germline V gene sequence: CDR1 ENHRY, CDR2 SYGVKD. V lost 0 bases to trimming and J lost 3 bases; unmatched junction nucleotides: 8. The CDR3 loop spans 17 amino acids. Sequencing was done on a sample of memory CD8+ T cells from PBMCs. The sample's subset: CD45RO+ cells pooled with CCR7-negative TemRA cells. The source is a man between 18 and 29 years old in good health. Some clones in this sample may be carry-over from other donors' samples. The chain employs TRBV10-3 and TRBJ1-2, with TRBD1 matching over 9 bases. DNA of the CDR3: TGTGCCATCAGTGAGTCTGTACGGGGGGACAGGGACTATGGCTACACCTTC. This translates into CAISESVRGDRDYGYTF.